These 18 T cell receptor beta chains came from one sample sequenced in a study of molecular identifiers for immune sequencing clone quantification. TCRdb redid the calling of the PCR reads with MiXCR, one entry per CDR3 protein. This table holds under 15,000 distinct CDR3 sequences, 15% to 20% found once. The source material was naive CD8+ T cells from blood, with Jurkat cell RNA spiked in. Specified subset: FACS-sorted CD8+CD4-CCR7+CD45RA+ naive T cells. The source of these receptors is a human donor in good health. Some libraries in this study had Jurkat cell RNA spiked in.

This clonotype was observed a few times. V is TRBV27 and J is TRBJ2-1; D is possibly TRBD1 or TRBD2 (6 bases each). Germline CDR1 is MNHEY and CDR2 is SMNVEV (reference sequence). V dropped 3 bases and J dropped 5 bases, with 14 bases sitting between them. The CDR3 extends over 15 amino acids. CDR3 bases: TGTGCCAGCAGTTTTTCCTTGGAGGGGGACAATGAGCAGTTCTTC. Residues: CASSFSLEGDNEQFF.

By share, this clonotype counts as medium-sized. J is TRBJ2-7 and V is TRBV14, with 10 bases matching TRBD2. The V gene's germline CDR1 is SGHDN and CDR2 FVKESK. V lost 1 base to trimming and J lost 2 bases; unmatched junction nucleotides: 2. The CDR3 consists of 15 residues. CDR3 coding DNA: TGTGCCAGCAGCCAAGCAGCGGGAGGGCCCTACGAGCAGTACTTC. Encoded protein: CASSQAAGGPYEQYF.

This clonotype is judged medium-sized (0.01 to 0.1%). CDR3 DNA sequence: TGCGCCAGCAGCCAGGGGGACAGGGGTTCGAGCACTGAAGCTTTCTTT. Translating it yields CASSQGDRGSSTEAFF. This chain links TRBV5-1 with TRBJ1-1; 10 bases agree with TRBD1. The junction had 10 bases not matched to a gene; V was cut back by 4 bases and J by 4 bases. The CDR3 is made up of 16 amino acids. Germline CDR1 and CDR2: SGHRS and YFSETQ.

This clonotype was seen only once. Because the CDR3 is missing its conserved closing phenylalanine or tryptophan, this is likely a read error. The DNA is omitted, as the CDR3 cannot be located on it reliably, and the CDR3 follows TCRdb's listing. The chain carries TRBV7-2 and TRBJ1-1. Termini included, the CDR3 measures 14 amino acids. CDR1 is SGHTA and CDR2 is FQGNSA in the germline V gene. The CDR3 here is CASSPSLRIGEAFL.

This clonotype qualifies as medium-sized. This chain links TRBV30 with TRBJ2-7, with TRBD2 matching over 7 bases. The CDR3 runs 14 residues. After removal of 2 bases from V and 2 bases from J, the junction contained 6 bases not matched to a gene. Germline V gives CDR1 GTSNPN, CDR2 SVGIG (reference sequence). CDR3 bases: TGTGCCTGGAGTACAACTAGCGTAGCCTACGAGCAGTACTTC. Its translation is CAWSTTSVAYEQYF.

This clonotype was detected ten times or more. The V call is TRBV20-1, the J call TRBJ2-3; 14 positions agree with TRBD2. Per the germline V gene, CDR1 is DFQATT and CDR2 is SNEGSKA (reference sequence). There are 18 residues in the CDR3. Trimming removed 5 bases from V and 2 bases from J; junction bases left unmatched: 12. The CDR3 nucleotides are TGCAGTGCTGAAGGACTAGCGGGAGGCAAAGCCACCACAGATACGCAGTATTTT. This encodes CSAEGLAGGKATTDTQYF.

The chain recombines TRBV28 with TRBJ2-2; 8 bases match TRBD1. This CDR3 is built from 15 residues. Germline V gene lookup returns CDR1 MDHEN and CDR2 SYDVKM. J gave up 4 bases and V 6 bases, and 7 bases lay outside the gene matches. The CDR3, as DNA: TGTGCCAGCAGCTCCGGGACAGGTACCACCGGGGAGCTGTTTTTT. This gives the protein CASSSGTGTTGELFF.

This clonotype is labeled as medium-sized (0.01 to 0.1%). The chain recombines TRBV7-9 with TRBJ1-1, with D maybe TRBD1 (5 bases). Germline values: CDR1 SEHNR, CDR2 FQNEAQ (reference sequence). V dropped 4 bases and J dropped 4 bases, with 7 bases sitting between them. The length of the CDR3 is 12 residues. CDR3 region: CASSSGITEAFF. The CDR3 coding sequence is TGTGCCAGCAGCTCAGGGATCACTGAAGCTTTCTTT. The full variable domain, completed using reference TRBV7-9 and TRBJ1-1, is DTGVSQNPRHKITKRGQNVTFRCDPISEHNRLYWYRQTLGQGPEFLTYFQNEAQLEKSRLLSDRFSAERPKGSFSTLEIQRTEQGDSAMYLCASSSGITEAFFGQGTRLTVV.

In this sample, this clonotype turned up a few times. One base away lies a much larger clone, so this may be a sequencing read error. The chain is built from TRBV7-2 and TRBJ2-3, with 10 positions matching TRBD2. Germline CDR1 is SGHTA and CDR2 is FQGNSA. This CDR3 region has 17 residues. The CDR3 spells CAGSLAPSGSWIDTQYF. CDR3 DNA: TGTGCCGGCAGCTTAGCGCCTAGCGGGAGTTGGATAGATACGCAGTATTTT.

This clonotype was counted many times. The gene calls are TRBV11-2 and TRBJ2-7, with 8 bases identical to TRBD2. CDR1 SGHAT and CDR2 FQNNGV come from the germline V gene. The CDR3 contains 14 residues. After removal of 1 base from V and 3 bases from J, the junction contained 2 bases not matched to a gene. The CDR3 spells CASSLGRGGYEQYF. The DNA for the CDR3 is TGTGCCAGCAGCTTAGGCCGGGGGGGCTACGAGCAGTACTTC.

This clonotype qualifies as medium-sized. The chain combines TRBV11-2 with TRBJ2-6; no clear D. The CDR3 runs to 15 residues. Germline V gene data show CDR1 as SGHAT and CDR2 as FQNNGV. With 0 bases removed from V and 7 bases from J, the gap between germline ends came to 10 bases. This CDR3 reads CASSLEASYANVLTF. The CDR3 DNA follows: TGTGCCAGCAGCTTAGAGGCTTCATACGCCAACGTCCTGACTTTC. Looking up the rest from reference TRBV11-2 and TRBJ2-6 gives the full variable domain: EAGVAQSPRYKIIEKRQSVAFWCNPISGHATLYWYQQILGQGPKLLIQFQNNGVVDDSQLPKDRFSAERLKGVDSTLKIQPAKLEDSAVYLCASSLEASYANVLTFGAGSRLTVL.

In this sample, this clonotype turned up a few times. A much larger clone sits a single nucleotide away, making a read error possible. A read error is likely, as this CDR3 ends without the conserved phenylalanine or tryptophan. This chain joins TRBV11-2 and TRBJ2-3; D is possibly TRBD2 (6 bases). V was pared by 4 bases and J by 0 bases, with 17 bases between. This CDR3 has 17 amino acids. Germline V CDR1 and CDR2: SGHAT, FQNNGV. DNA of the CDR3: TGTGCCAGCAGCTCCACGCCCCTAGCGAGTAGCACAGATACGCAGTATCTT. It translates to CASSSTPLASSTDTQYL.

About this clonotype: A much larger clone lies one base from this, so it may be a read error. The chain combines TRBV7-6 with TRBJ2-7; possibly TRBD2 for D (5 bases). The length of the CDR3 is 13 residues. Germline CDR1 is SGHVS and CDR2 is FNYEAQ. The chain's CDR3 is CASSSPSFGEQCF. In DNA, the CDR3 is TGTGCCAGCAGCTCCCCAAGTTTTGGGGAGCAGTGCTTC.

In the case of this clonotype: A much larger clone lies a single base off, so this may be a read error. This rearrangement joins TRBV27 to TRBJ2-3; TRBD1 aligns across 9 bases. The CDR3 has 14 residues. Germline V gene sequence: CDR1 MNHEY, CDR2 SMNVEV (reference sequence). The J segment lost 8 bases and the V segment lost 6 bases, leaving 9 bases of the junction unmatched. The CDR3 region is CASSRDRAQGTQYF. CDR3 bases: TGTGCCAGCAGCCGGGACAGGGCACAAGGTACGCAGTATTTT.

This clonotype appeared many times. The genes are TRBV12-3 or TRBV12-4 and TRBJ2-3; D is perhaps TRBD2 (5 bases). The V gene lost 6 bases and the J gene lost 8 bases, with 12 bases spanning the gap. The CDR3 covers 12 residues. The CDR3 spells CASSSGLGTQYF. The CDR3 DNA reads as TGTGCCAGCAGCTCCGGACTTGGTACGCAGTATTTT.

Notes on this clonotype: The conserved phenylalanine or tryptophan is not found at the CDR3 terminus, so this likely reflects a read error. The DNA is left out, because the CDR3 cannot be placed on it with certainty; the CDR3 is given as TCRdb lists it. The rearrangement uses TRBV3-1 and TRBJ1-3; the table's D call, TRBD1, has no DNA check behind it. Germline V gives CDR1 LGHDT, CDR2 YNNKEL (reference sequence). The CDR3 totals 15 residues, both ends included. CDR3 protein: CASSQEEGTENTTYS.

The rearrangement joins TRBV5-1 to TRBJ2-5; 9 nucleotides align to TRBD2. V shed 3 bases and J 6 bases; nucleotides not matched to a gene: 12. The CDR3 covers 16 residues. The germline V gene encodes CDR1 SGHRS and CDR2 YFSETQ. CDR3 protein: CASSSHLAGVGKTQYF. In nucleotides, the CDR3 is TGCGCCAGCAGCTCACATTTAGCGGGAGTGGGAAAGACCCAGTACTTC.

By share, this clonotype counts as medium-sized. This chain joins TRBV4-1 and TRBJ2-7; D perhaps matches TRBD1 (6 bases). This CDR3 comprises 14 residues. Germline V lookup: CDR1 MGHRA, CDR2 YSYEKL. Trimming shortened V by 1 base and J by 6 bases, and 13 bases separated the two germline ends. The CDR3: CASSQVEQGREQYF. In DNA form, the CDR3 reads TGCGCCAGCAGCCAAGTGGAACAGGGCCGCGAGCAGTACTTC.